The 26 T cell receptor beta chains below were found in one sample sequenced in a study of blood T cell repertoires in COVID-19. Assay used: immunoSEQ multiplex PCR; TCRdb lists only in-frame clones, some missing. The sample records about 75,000 clones, roughly 90% being singletons. The sequenced sample consisted of peripheral blood. These TCRs come from a human donor in a cohort sampled during active COVID-19.

The chain employs TRBV18 and TRBJ1-1; D might be TRBD1 (5 bases). The ends were cut back, 5 bases at V and 1 base at J, with 8 bases in the middle. Per the germline V gene, CDR1 is KGHSH and CDR2 is LQKENI. The CDR3 consists of 13 residues. The CDR3 DNA reads TGTGCCAGCTCATCGGACACGAACACTGAAGCTTTCTTT. Translated: CASSSDTNTEAFF.

The rearrangement uses TRBV3-1 (or the pseudogene TRBV3-2) and TRBJ1-3; no firm D call. Trimming shortened V by 0 bases and J by 4 bases, and 7 bases separated the two germline ends. Germline V gene data show CDR1 as LGHDT and CDR2 as YNNKEL (reference sequence). The length of the CDR3 is 14 residues. The CDR3 DNA follows: TGTGCCAGCAGCCAAGATAGAAACGGAAACACCATATATTTT. As protein: CASSQDRNGNTIYF.

This chain connects TRBV19 to TRBJ1-6; D might be TRBD1 (6 bases). The CDR3 covers 14 residues. V was cut by 5 bases and J by 7 bases, with 12 bases left in between. Per germline, CDR1 LNHDA and CDR2 SQIVND (reference sequence). The chain's CDR3 is CASSGAGANSPLHF. CDR3 bases: TGTGCCAGTAGTGGAGCAGGGGCAAATTCACCCCTCCACTTT.

This chain connects TRBV4-1 to TRBJ2-1; 9 bases align to TRBD1. Germline CDR1 reads MGHRA; CDR2 reads YSYEKL. V gave up 2 bases and J gave up 4 bases; unmatched junction bases: 9. The CDR3 is 17 amino acids. The CDR3 DNA sequence: TGCGCCAGCAGCCAAACAGCAACGGGACAGGGATACAATGAGCAGTTCTTC. As protein: CASSQTATGQGYNEQFF.

This clone was detected a few times. The chain joins TRBV24-1 to TRBJ1-2; 9 bases line up with TRBD1. CDR1 and CDR2 from the germline V gene are KGHDR and SFDVKD. CDR3 length equals 14 residues. The J segment lost 5 bases and the V segment lost 4 bases, leaving 4 bases of the junction unmatched. For the CDR3, the DNA is TGTGCCACCAGTGAGCGGGACAGGGTGTATGGCTACACCTTC. Protein sequence: CATSERDRVYGYTF.

The chain has TRBV27 and TRBJ1-4, with TRBD1 matching over 7 bases. Germline V gene lookup returns CDR1 MNHEY and CDR2 SMNVEV (reference sequence). Trimming removed 5 bases from V and 4 bases from J; junction bases left unmatched: 7. CDR3 length equals 15 residues. CDR3 loop: CASSQRQGINEKLFF. CDR3 coding DNA: TGTGCCAGCAGTCAAAGACAGGGCATTAATGAAAAACTGTTTTTT.

V gene TRBV4-2 combines with J gene TRBJ1-5; the match to TRBD1 covers 7 bases. The length of the CDR3 is 17 residues. V was clipped by 1 base and J by 0 bases; unmatched bases: 6. From germline, CDR1 is LGHNA and CDR2 YNFKEQ. The CDR3 sequence is CASSQGGGLYSNQPQHF. The CDR3 DNA follows: TGTGCCAGCAGCCAAGGAGGGGGCCTCTATAGCAATCAGCCCCAGCATTTT.

The chain uses TRBV3-1 (or the pseudogene TRBV3-2) and TRBJ2-1, with TRBD2 matching 11 bases. V shed 3 bases and J 1 base; nucleotides not matched to a gene: 5. Germline V gene data show CDR1 as LGHDT and CDR2 as YNNKEL (reference sequence). The CDR3 spans 17 residues. CDR3 sequence: CASSQVTSGRSYNEQFF. The DNA for the CDR3 is TGTGCCAGCAGCCAGGTTACTAGCGGGAGATCCTACAATGAGCAGTTCTTC.

The CDR3 loop reads CASSFRLNTGELFF. The CDR3 DNA sequence: TGTGCCAGCAGTTTTCGTCTGAACACCGGGGAGCTGTTTTTT. The chain has TRBV27 and TRBJ2-2; no reliable D call. Germline CDR1 MNHEY, CDR2 SMNVEV (reference sequence). CDR3 length: 14 residues. With 3 bases removed from V and 1 base from J, the gap between germline ends came to 6 bases.

Here the CDR3 DNA reads TGTGCCAGCAACCCTACGGGGAGCTCCTACGAGCAGTACTTC. Amino acid sequence: CASNPTGSSYEQYF. J is TRBJ2-7 and V is TRBV7-2; TRBD2 is a possible D gene (5 bases). Germline CDR1 and CDR2: SGHTA and FQGNSA. V lost 7 bases, J lost 0 bases, and 13 bases lay in between. The CDR3 has 14 residues.

The CDR3 spells CASSQETRGMGAFF. CDR3 in DNA: TGTGCCAGCAGCCAAGAAACAAGGGGAATGGGAGCTTTCTTT. This chain connects TRBV3-1 (or the pseudogene TRBV3-2) to TRBJ1-1; maybe TRBD1 (5 bases). This CDR3 comprises 14 residues. The V and J ends lost 0 bases and 10 bases respectively, with 15 bases between them. CDR1 is LGHDT and CDR2 is YNNKEL in the germline V gene (reference sequence).

CDR3 region: CASSPPRGASFF. CDR3 DNA: TGTGCCAGCAGCCCACCCCGGGGGGCGTCTTTCTTT. The chain recombines TRBV3-1 (or the pseudogene TRBV3-2) with TRBJ1-1, with D maybe TRBD1 (6 bases). Germline V gene lookup returns CDR1 LGHDT and CDR2 YNNKEL (reference sequence). This CDR3 has 12 amino acids. V dropped 4 bases and J dropped 12 bases, with 15 bases sitting between them.

The CDR3 region is CSVGRTPAGSTDTQYF. In DNA, the CDR3 is TGCAGCGTTGGAAGGACCCCAGCGGGAAGCACAGATACGCAGTATTTT. J is TRBJ2-3 and V is TRBV29-1, with 7 nucleotides matching TRBD2. This CDR3 spans 16 amino acids. The ends lost 4 bases at V and 0 bases at J; junction bases unmatched: 10. Germline assignment: CDR1 SQVTM and CDR2 ANQGSEA.

The chain has TRBV28 and TRBJ2-7, with a weak D call TRBD1 (6 bases). The CDR3 runs to 15 residues. Germline V lookup: CDR1 MDHEN, CDR2 SYDVKM. V gave up 6 bases and J gave up 2 bases, with 17 bases separating them. The CDR3 bases are TGTGCCAGCAGCCCCAATGACAGGTTAGCCTACGAGCAGTACTTC. Translation: CASSPNDRLAYEQYF.

This rearrangement joins TRBV19 to TRBJ1-5; possibly TRBD1 for D (6 bases). V lost 5 bases to trimming and J lost 0 bases, with 14 bases between them. The CDR3 is made up of 16 amino acids. Germline V CDR1 and CDR2: LNHDA, SQIVND (reference sequence). CDR3 residues: CASSRRTADSNQPQHF. The CDR3 nucleotides read TGTGCCAGTAGTCGGCGGACAGCCGATAGCAATCAGCCCCAGCATTTT.

This chain connects TRBV28 to TRBJ2-1; D might be TRBD2 (6 bases). V lost 11 bases to trimming and J lost 8 bases, with 16 bases between them. Germline lookup yields CDR1 MDHEN and CDR2 SYDVKM. The CDR3 has 12 residues. CDR3 sequence reads: CASRRERDEQFF. The DNA for the CDR3 is TGTGCCTCAAGGAGGGAGAGGGATGAGCAGTTCTTC.

The chain recombines TRBV7-8 with TRBJ2-2; 7 bases map to TRBD2. This CDR3 has 15 amino acids. CDR1 is SGHVS and CDR2 is FQNEAQ in the germline V gene. The V and J ends lost 7 bases and 3 bases, in that order; junction bases with no gene match: 8. DNA for the CDR3: TGTGCCAGCAAGATCGGGACTACCCACACCGGGGAGCTGTTTTTT. It yields the protein CASKIGTTHTGELFF.

This chain connects TRBV18 to TRBJ2-7, with TRBD1 matching over 9 bases. The CDR3 spans 16 residues. The V and J ends lost 2 bases and 1 base, in that order; junction bases with no gene match: 6. The germline V gene encodes CDR1 KGHSH and CDR2 LQKENI. CDR3 nucleotides: TGTGCCAGCTCACCAACACAGGGGGCTAAGTCCTACGAGCAGTACTTC. It yields the protein CASSPTQGAKSYEQYF.

This chain uses TRBV7-2 with TRBJ2-2, with 10 positions matching TRBD2. The CDR3 is 16 amino acids. With 5 bases clipped from V and 10 bases from J, the junction kept 13 bases outside the gene matches. Per the germline V gene, CDR1 is SGHTA and CDR2 is FQGNSA. CDR3 DNA: TGTGCCAGCAGCCCCCAAGGAGCGGGAGGGCGTTCGGAGCTGTTTTTT. This translates into CASSPQGAGGRSELFF.

This chain links TRBV3-1 (or the pseudogene TRBV3-2) with TRBJ1-3; D possibly corresponds to TRBD1 (6 bases). In germline, CDR1 is LGHDT, CDR2 YNNKEL (reference sequence). This CDR3 has 15 residues. V dropped 3 bases and J dropped 0 bases, with 9 bases sitting between them. As DNA, the CDR3 is TGTGCCAGCAGCCACCCGGACAGCTCTGGAAACACCATATATTTT. It yields the protein CASSHPDSSGNTIYF.

The chain uses TRBV9 and TRBJ2-7, with 9 nucleotides matching TRBD2. The ends lost 7 bases at V and 5 bases at J; junction bases unmatched: 13. Per germline, CDR1 SGDLS and CDR2 YYNGEE. The CDR3 is 15 residues long. The CDR3 loop is CASGRQIAGVDEQYF. The CDR3 region has the DNA TGTGCCAGCGGTAGGCAAATAGCGGGGGTCGACGAGCAGTACTTC.

The V call is TRBV4-2, the J call TRBJ2-6, with TRBD1 identical over 9 bases. Germline trimming cut 10 bases from V and 2 bases from J; bases unmatched to any gene: 6. This CDR3 comprises 15 residues. Germline V CDR1 and CDR2: LGHNA, YNFKEQ. DNA for the CDR3: TGTGCCACGGGACAGGGAAACCCTGGGGCCAACGTCCTGACTTTC. Translating it yields CATGQGNPGANVLTF.

A single count supports this clone. The V gene is TRBV28, the J gene TRBJ1-5, with 7 positions matching TRBD1. The CDR3 is 15 residues long. J lost 4 bases, V lost 5 bases, and 8 bases had no gene match. Germline V gives CDR1 MDHEN, CDR2 SYDVKM. In DNA, the CDR3 is TGTGCCAGCAGTGCCTGGGGGACAGAAAATCAGCCCCAGCATTTT. This sequence encodes CASSAWGTENQPQHF.

J is TRBJ2-7 and V is TRBV9, with TRBD1 matching 9 bases. The V gene's germline CDR1 is SGDLS and CDR2 YYNGEE. The CDR3 loop spans 16 amino acids. Germline trimming cut 3 bases from V and 7 bases from J; bases unmatched to any gene: 14. The CDR3 sequence: CASSARPGQGTGEQYF. CDR3 nucleotides: TGTGCCAGCAGCGCCCGCCCCGGACAGGGGACAGGGGAGCAGTACTTC.

V gene TRBV5-6 combines with J gene TRBJ2-3, with a tentative D call TRBD2 (5 bases). V was cut by 6 bases and J by 6 bases, with 17 bases left in between. The CDR3 length is 14 residues. The germline V gene encodes CDR1 SGHDT and CDR2 YYEEEE. Written as DNA, the CDR3 is TGTGCCAGCAACCGGGGATCCTCGAGGGATACGCAGTATTTT. It translates to CASNRGSSRDTQYF.

This chain joins TRBV5-1 and TRBJ2-2; D remains unclear. Trimming took off 0 bases at V and 6 bases at J, with 12 bases between the two ends. CDR3 size: 15 residues. The germline V gene has CDR1 SGHRS and CDR2 YFSETQ. CDR3 sequence (DNA): TGCGCCAGCAGCTTGGTTATATTCGAGGCCGGGGAGCTGTTTTTT. Translating gives CASSLVIFEAGELFF.